The TCR beta chain described here comes from a study of shared clonotypes between healthy human individuals. The overall study: Sampling drew on donors who were a couple of women and three men aged 18 to 49. Study-wide points: Between a few donors, naive CD4 clonotypes were shared at a level of approximately 5%.

This CDR3 spans 12 amino acids. Trimming removed 4 bases at V and 3 bases at J, with 10 bases between. Germline V gene lookup returns CDR1 GTSNPN and CDR2 SVGIG (reference sequence). Comments on this clone: Antigen unknown.

In the authors' methods: With immunoSEQ giving junction-only sequences and no quality scores, filtering differed. Clones were read by immunoSEQ multiplex PCR, and TCRdb kept only the in-frame ones, dropping some. Clone size and V and J calls were adopted from that table, with D and trimming inferred from the DNA. The table records about 1.5 million clones, under 99% of them present only once. V gene TRBV30 combines with J gene TRBJ2-7; D not resolved. The material sequenced was naive CD4+ T cells sorted from blood. The subset: CD45RA+ positively selected. This clonotype was sampled from a young man in good health. CDR3 nucleotide sequence: TGTGCCTGGAAAGAGACCCACTACGAGCAGTACTTC. It specifies CAWKETHYEQYF.